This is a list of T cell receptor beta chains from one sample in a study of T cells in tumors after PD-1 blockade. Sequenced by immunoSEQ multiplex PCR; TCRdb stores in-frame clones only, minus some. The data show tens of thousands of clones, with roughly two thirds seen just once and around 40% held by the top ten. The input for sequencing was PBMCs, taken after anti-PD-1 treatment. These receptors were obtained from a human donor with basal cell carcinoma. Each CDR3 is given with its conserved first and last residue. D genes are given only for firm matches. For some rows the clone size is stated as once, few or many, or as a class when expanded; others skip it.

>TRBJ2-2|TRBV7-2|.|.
CASSSYGGAGELFF
TGTGCCAGCAGCTCTTACGGCGGCGCCGGGGAGCTGTTTTTT
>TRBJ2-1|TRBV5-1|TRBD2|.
CASSRSLGTSGDNEQFF
TGCGCCAGCAGCCGCTCTCTCGGGACTAGCGGGGACAATGAGCAGTTCTTC
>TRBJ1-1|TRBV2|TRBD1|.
CASIQTGSGPEAFF
TGTGCCAGCATCCAGACAGGGTCGGGGCCTGAAGCTTTCTTT
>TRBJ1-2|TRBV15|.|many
CATLGGQGYGYTF
TGTGCCACCCTTGGGGGGCAGGGCTATGGCTACACCTTC
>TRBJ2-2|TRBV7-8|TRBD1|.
CASSLQGATGELFF
TGTGCCAGCAGCTTACAGGGGGCCACCGGGGAGCTGTTTTTT
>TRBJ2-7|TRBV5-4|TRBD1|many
CASSSPGQGFYEQYF
TGTGCCAGCAGCTCGCCGGGACAGGGCTTCTACGAGCAGTACTTC
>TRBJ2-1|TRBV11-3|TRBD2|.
CASSLEQGPFLLAGGGRNEQFF
TGTGCCAGCAGCTTAGAGCAGGGACCATTTTTACTAGCGGGGGGTGGTAGGAATGAGCAGTTCTTC
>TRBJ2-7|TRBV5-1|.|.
CASTRGGGPYEQYF
TGCGCCAGCACCCGGGGAGGGGGACCGTACGAGCAGTACTTC
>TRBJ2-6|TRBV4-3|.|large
CASSQGGRPSGANVLTF
TGCGCCAGCAGCCAAGGTGGAAGGCCGTCTGGGGCCAACGTCCTGACTTTC
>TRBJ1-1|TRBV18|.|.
CASSPPIGGGNTEAFF
TGTGCCAGCTCACCACCGATAGGAGGGGGGAACACTGAAGCTTTCTTT
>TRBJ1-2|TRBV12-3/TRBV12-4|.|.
CASSLRQGGYTF
TGTGCCAGCAGTTTGAGGCAGGGAGGCTACACCTTC
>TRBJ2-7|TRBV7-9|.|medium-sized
CASSLVPGRSSYEQYF
TGTGCCAGCAGCTTAGTCCCAGGTAGGAGCTCCTACGAGCAGTACTTC
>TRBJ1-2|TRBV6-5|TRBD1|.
CASTQGGTAAFGYTF
TGTGCCAGCACTCAGGGGGGGACAGCCGCCTTTGGCTACACCTTC
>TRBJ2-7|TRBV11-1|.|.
CASSDGLTPSYEQYF
TGTGCCAGCAGCGACGGTCTTACCCCCTCCTACGAGCAGTACTTC
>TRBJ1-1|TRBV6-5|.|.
CASSYSIGSTEAFF
TGTGCCAGCAGTTACTCGATAGGGAGCACTGAAGCTTTCTTT
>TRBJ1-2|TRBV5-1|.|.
CASSLVGGAGPDGYTF
TGCGCCAGCAGCTTGGTTGGAGGCGCAGGGCCGGATGGCTACACCTTC
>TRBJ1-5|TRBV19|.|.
CASSINWGMSNQPQHF
TGTGCCAGCAGTATTAACTGGGGTATGAGCAATCAGCCCCAGCATTTT
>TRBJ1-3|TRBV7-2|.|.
CASSPFFDSSGNTIYF
TGTGCCAGCAGTCCCTTTTTCGACAGTTCTGGAAACACCATATATTTT
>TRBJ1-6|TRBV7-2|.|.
CASSPPGHNSPLHF
TGTGCCAGCAGTCCCCCCGGGCATAATTCACCCCTCCACTTT
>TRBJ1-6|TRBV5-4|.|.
CASSLRVVGIDNSPLHF
TGTGCCAGCAGCTTGCGCGTGGTAGGGATCGATAATTCACCCCTCCACTTT
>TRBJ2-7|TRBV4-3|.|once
CASSQDRGSPYEQYF
TGCGCCAGCAGCCAAGATAGGGGGTCCCCCTACGAGCAGTACTTC
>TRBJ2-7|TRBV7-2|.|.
CASSLGVLTYEQYF
TGTGCCAGCAGCTTAGGCGTCCTAACCTACGAGCAGTACTTC
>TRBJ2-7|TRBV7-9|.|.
CASSPVVGRKGSDEQYF
TGTGCCAGCAGCCCAGTGGTGGGGAGGAAGGGCTCAGACGAGCAGTACTTC
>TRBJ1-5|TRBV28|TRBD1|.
CASSHGQGASNQPQHF
TGTGCCAGCAGCCACGGACAGGGGGCGAGCAATCAGCCCCAGCATTTT
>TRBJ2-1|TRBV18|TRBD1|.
CASSPLGTAYNEQFF
TGTGCCAGCTCACCCCTCGGGACAGCCTACAATGAGCAGTTCTTC
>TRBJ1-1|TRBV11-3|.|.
CASSWGTNTEAFF
TGTGCCAGCAGCTGGGGTACGAACACTGAAGCTTTCTTT
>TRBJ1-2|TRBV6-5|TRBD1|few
CASSPGQGGYGYTF
TGTGCCAGCAGTCCGGGACAGGGCGGGTATGGCTACACCTTC
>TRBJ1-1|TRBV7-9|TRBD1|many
CASSSGTGNTEAFF
TGTGCCAGCAGCTCCGGGACAGGGAACACTGAAGCTTTCTTT
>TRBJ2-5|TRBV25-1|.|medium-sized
CASSEVGSGTKTQYF
TGTGCCAGCAGTGAGGTTGGGTCAGGGACCAAGACCCAGTACTTC
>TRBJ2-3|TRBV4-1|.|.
CASSQEGLSDTQYF
TGCGCCAGCAGCCAAGAGGGCCTGTCAGATACGCAGTATTTT
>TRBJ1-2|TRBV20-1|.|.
CSASGVGGRDGYTF
TGCAGTGCTAGTGGCGTGGGGGGCAGGGATGGCTACACCTTC
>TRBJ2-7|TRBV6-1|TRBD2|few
CASSVGLSAGERYEQYF
TGTGCCAGCAGTGTAGGCCTCTCAGCGGGAGAGAGGTACGAGCAGTACTTC
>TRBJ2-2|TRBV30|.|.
CAWSNNRNTGELFF
TGTGCCTGGAGTAACAACAGAAACACCGGGGAGCTGTTTTTT
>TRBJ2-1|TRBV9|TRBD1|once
CASSAGQRDNEQFF
TGTGCCAGCAGCGCGGGACAGAGGGACAATGAGCAGTTCTTC
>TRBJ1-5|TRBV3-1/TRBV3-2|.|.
CASSHLRKRLYSNQPQHF
TGTGCCAGCAGCCACCTACGGAAGAGACTTTATAGCAATCAGCCCCAGCATTTT
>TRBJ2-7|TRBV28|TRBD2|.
CASRNSGGPLFEQYF
TGTGCCAGCAGGAACTCGGGAGGGCCATTGTTCGAGCAGTACTTC
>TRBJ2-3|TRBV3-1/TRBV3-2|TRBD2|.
CASSLGTSGGRRDTQYF
TGTGCCAGCAGCCTGGGGACTAGCGGGGGGAGGAGAGATACGCAGTATTTT
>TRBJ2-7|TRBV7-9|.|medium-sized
CASSLSVGSSSYEQYF
TGTGCCAGCAGCTTAAGCGTTGGGAGTAGCTCCTACGAGCAGTACTTC
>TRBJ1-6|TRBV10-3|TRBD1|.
CAISEDRVSVSPLHF
TGTGCCATCAGCGAAGACAGGGTATCAGTTTCACCCCTCCACTTT
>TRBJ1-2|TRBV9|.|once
CASSPPGGAGYGYTF
TGTGCCAGCAGCCCCCCCGGGGGGGCCGGGTATGGCTACACCTTC
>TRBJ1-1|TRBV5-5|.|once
CASSPRAGRWNTEAFF
TGTGCCAGCAGCCCCCGGGCGGGACGGTGGAACACTGAAGCTTTCTTT
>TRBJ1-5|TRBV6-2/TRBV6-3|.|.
CASSYREDSPQHF
TGTGCCAGCAGTTACCGAGAGGACAGCCCCCAGCATTTT
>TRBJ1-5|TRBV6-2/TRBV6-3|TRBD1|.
CASSYLDRVGQPQHF
TGTGCCAGCAGTTACCTCGACAGGGTAGGACAGCCCCAGCATTTT
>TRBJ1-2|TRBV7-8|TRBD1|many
CASSRYDRGSKDGYTF
TGTGCCAGCAGCCGTTACGACAGGGGAAGTAAAGATGGCTACACCTTC
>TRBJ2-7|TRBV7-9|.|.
CASNPSTSSYEQYF
TGTGCCAGCAACCCTTCTACGTCCAGCTACGAGCAGTACTTC
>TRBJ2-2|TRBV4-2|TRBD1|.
CASSPPGQDEWELFF
TGTGCCAGCAGCCCACCGGGACAGGACGAATGGGAGCTGTTTTTT
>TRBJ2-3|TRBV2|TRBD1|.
CASSGLNRGTDTQYF
TGTGCCAGCAGTGGTTTGAACAGGGGGACAGATACGCAGTATTTT
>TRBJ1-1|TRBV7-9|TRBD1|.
CASSVGQGGSYTEAFF
TGTGCCAGCAGCGTGGGACAGGGGGGGAGTTACACTGAAGCTTTCTTT
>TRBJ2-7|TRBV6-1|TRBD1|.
CASSEGTGGLEQYF
TGTGCCAGCAGTGAAGGAACAGGGGGACTCGAGCAGTACTTC
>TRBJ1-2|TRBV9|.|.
CASSVFPMAPDGYTF
TGTGCCAGCAGCGTTTTCCCTATGGCTCCGGATGGCTACACCTTC
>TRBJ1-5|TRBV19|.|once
CASSNQFNQPQHF
TGTGCCAGTAGTAACCAATTCAATCAGCCCCAGCATTTT
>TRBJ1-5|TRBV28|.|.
CASSPTTGAHSNQPQHF
TGTGCCAGCAGTCCAACAACAGGAGCCCATAGCAATCAGCCCCAGCATTTT
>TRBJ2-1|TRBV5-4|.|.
CASSWSTSYNEQFF
TGTGCCAGCAGCTGGTCAACCTCCTACAATGAGCAGTTCTTC
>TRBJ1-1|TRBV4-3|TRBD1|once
CASSQGDRGPTEAFF
TGCGCCAGCAGCCAAGGGGACAGGGGGCCGACTGAAGCTTTCTTT
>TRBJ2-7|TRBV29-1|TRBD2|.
CSVRLAGYEQYF
TGCAGCGTTAGACTAGCCGGCTACGAGCAGTACTTC
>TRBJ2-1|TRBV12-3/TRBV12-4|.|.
CASSLSSAEQFF
TGTGCCAGCAGTTTAAGTTCGGCTGAGCAGTTCTTC
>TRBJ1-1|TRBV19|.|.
CASSIGNRGVAEAFF
TGTGCCAGTAGTATAGGGAATAGAGGGGTCGCTGAAGCTTTCTTT
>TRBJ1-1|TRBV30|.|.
CACSFREGLKTEAFF
TGTGCCTGTTCGTTCAGGGAAGGGCTGAAAACTGAAGCTTTCTTT
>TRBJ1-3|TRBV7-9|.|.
CASSPPGNTIYF
TGTGCCAGCAGCCCCCCGGGAAACACCATATATTTT